This entry features one T cell receptor (beta chain) sequence. Its binding antigen is unknown. Nothing much larger sits one base from this clone, and base qualities are not available. Distinct nucleotide sequences in the sample also encode this CDR3. For CDR1 and CDR2, the germline V gene lists MDHEN and SYDVKM. Trimming takes 5 bases off V and 6 bases off J; junction bases not matched to a gene: 7. The CDR3 numbers 14 residues from cysteine through phenylalanine. Kept here is only the CDR3 DNA, which spans 42 bases and is read in frame from base 1. In the prospective study, participants were about 18 to 95 years old, resided in fewer than 25 geographic areas of the United States, and were enrolled through a virtual design. To assign participants to cohorts, the prospective study relied on clinical history that participants themselves reported in a screening survey and a study questionnaire. Exposed participants had been in contact, within 2 weeks of entering the study, with a person who had a PCR-confirmed or clinician-diagnosed case of COVID-19. In the prospective study, mobile phlebotomists collected whole blood, serum and a nasopharyngeal or oropharyngeal swab from each participant. Additional blood draws and questionnaires over a 2-month period could optionally be provided by prospective study participants. Before DNA extraction, blood samples from the prospective study were shipped at room temperature or frozen.

The data were taken from a study of blood T cell repertoires in COVID-19 (TCRdb year 2020). About the investigation overall: The collaborator samples originated in the United States, Italy and Spain and spanned the acute and convalescent phases of COVID-19. Nearly every sample came with metadata listing a de-identified subject ID, COVID-19 status, age in years and sex. Samples came from the ongoing ImmuneRACE study (first 160 participants) plus 1,254 subjects from 6 global collaborators. Where HLA class I and class II types were available, the types were taken from metadata supplied by the sample provider, not from assay-based typing. The prospective study material was composed of cDNA or gDNA derived from T cells, B-cell-depleted T cells, or PBMCs. A freely available public database, intended as a resource for researchers studying the immune response to SARS-CoV-2, is where the repertoires were released. Deeply sampled blood TCRbeta repertoires from subjects exposed to, actively infected with, or recovered from COVID-19 were included in the dataset. Broad study findings and their caveats: The amount of clinical and demographic metadata varied by source and participant and was provided uncurated.

TCRbeta CDR3 regions were amplified from genomic DNA by means of the immunoSEQ Assay, a bias-controlled multiplex PCR. Turning to the authors' computational methods: Within the assay, amplification of reference gene primers was used to estimate how many nucleated cells each sample contained. To quantify the absolute abundance of each unique TCRbeta CDR3 rearrangement, sequence reads were collapsed and filtered. For each sample, productive Simpson clonality was calculated by taking the square root of Simpson's diversity index across productive rearrangements. Held by TCRdb, this immuneACCESS table contains in-frame sequences only and omits some clones. Under half of the omission traces to an unresolved V gene where checked; the cause of the rest is unknown. The DNA gave D and trimming, while V, J and clone size come from that table. This sample comprises about 240,000 clones, about four fifths of them detected only once. 3% to 4.5% of the sample comes from the top ten.

Sequencing was performed on PBMCs or T cells enriched from blood (not recorded which). The TCR was taken from a woman aged 40 to 55 who had been exposed to COVID-19. The V and J genes are TRBV28 and TRBJ1-1; 9 bases in between match TRBD1. The nucleotides are TGTGCCAGCAGTCCAGGACAGGGGAGGGCTGAAGCTTTCTTT. This sequence encodes CASSPGQGRAEAFF.